This paragraph reports one T cell receptor beta chain. The antigen is undetermined. This CDR3 is built from 15 residues. CDR1 and CDR2 (germline): MGHDK, SYGVNS. Trimming at V came to 3 bases and at J to 2 bases, leaving 7 bases not matched to a gene. These data come from a study of CD8+CD57+ T cells in acquired aplastic anemia. For the study at large: On average, sorted CD4+ and CD8+ cells gave approximately 3.5 ug of DNA. Study-wide findings and caveats: Around 27 was the count of CD8+ CDR3 sequences that patients shared with controls.

Those patients picked for sequencing had displayed CD8+CD57+ cell expansion on flow cytometry. TCR beta VDJ and CDR3 were profiled, and genomic DNA was the template. TCRdb used MiXCR to reprocess the reads, holding one entry per CDR3 protein. There are 150,000 or so distinct CDR3 sequences in the sample; roughly 45% occur only once, and 3.2% lies in the top ten. Sequenced input: sorted CD4+, CD8+, or CD8+CD57+ T cells (not recorded which) from PBMCs. The chain carries TRBV25-1 and TRBJ2-7, with 7 nucleotides matching TRBD1. The clonotype originates from a human donor with aplastic anemia. CDR3 nucleotides: TGTGCCAGCAGTGACCCGGCAGGGGGAACCTACGAGCAGTACTTC. Its protein is CASSDPAGGTYEQYF.